Listed below are T cell receptor beta chains from one sample, sequenced in a study of cytomegalovirus exposure and HLA in healthy donors. TCRdb's table, derived via immunoSEQ multiplex PCR, lists solely in-frame clones and lacks some. The table lists 130,000 or so clones, 82% of them singletons. Sample: PBMCs. The source of these receptors is a man between 18 and 35 years old in good health and CMV-seropositive. The CDR3 runs from the conserved cysteine through the conserved F or W. Each record gives: J gene, clone size, V gene, D gene, CDR3 DNA, CDR3 protein. A D gene is named only where the DNA matches it firmly. For some rows the clone size is stated as once, few or many, or as a class when expanded; others skip it.

j_gene: TRBJ2-2; abundance: .; v_gene: TRBV19; d_gene: .; CDR3nt: TGTGCCTCCCTCAGGAGGCTAAACACCGGGGAGCTGTTTTTT; CDR3aa: CASLRRLNTGELFF
j_gene: TRBJ2-1; abundance: .; v_gene: TRBV4-1; d_gene: TRBD2; CDR3nt: TGCGCCAGCAGCCGATCACTAGCGGGAGGACGGAATGAGCAGTTCTTC; CDR3aa: CASSRSLAGGRNEQFF
j_gene: TRBJ2-3; abundance: .; v_gene: TRBV5-1; d_gene: .; CDR3nt: TGCGCCAGCAGCCTGGGGGGGCTGAGTAGCACAGATACGCAGTATTTT; CDR3aa: CASSLGGLSSTDTQYF
j_gene: TRBJ2-7; abundance: .; v_gene: TRBV7-2; d_gene: TRBD1; CDR3nt: TGTGCCAGCAGGGCCCCGACAGGGCCTAGCTCCTACGAGCAGTACTTC; CDR3aa: CASRAPTGPSSYEQYF
j_gene: TRBJ2-7; abundance: once; v_gene: TRBV7-8; d_gene: .; CDR3nt: TGTGCCAGCAGCTTTACTCGGGACTCGAGCTCCTACGAGCAGTACTTC; CDR3aa: CASSFTRDSSSYEQYF
j_gene: TRBJ1-3; abundance: .; v_gene: TRBV5-1; d_gene: .; CDR3nt: TGCGCCAGCAGCTTTTCTACAGGAGACTCTGGAAACACCATATATTTT; CDR3aa: CASSFSTGDSGNTIYF
j_gene: TRBJ1-1; abundance: .; v_gene: TRBV7-9; d_gene: TRBD1; CDR3nt: TGTGCCAGCAGCCATACAGGGGGAGGGTCTGAAGCTTTCTTT; CDR3aa: CASSHTGGGSEAFF
j_gene: TRBJ2-1; abundance: .; v_gene: TRBV28; d_gene: .; CDR3nt: TGTGCCAGCAGCCCTCCCGGACTTCTCGAAGGGCAGTTCTTC; CDR3aa: CASSPPGLLEGQFF
j_gene: TRBJ1-1; abundance: once; v_gene: TRBV30; d_gene: TRBD1; CDR3nt: TGTGCCTGGAATAGACAGGGGGAAGCTTTCTTT; CDR3aa: CAWNRQGEAFF
j_gene: TRBJ2-3; abundance: .; v_gene: TRBV14; d_gene: .; CDR3nt: TGTGCCAGCAGCCCGGGATCATATTTTGGGTCAGATACGCAGTATTTT; CDR3aa: CASSPGSYFGSDTQYF
j_gene: TRBJ1-1; abundance: .; v_gene: TRBV10-1; d_gene: TRBD1; CDR3nt: TGCGCCAGCACTAGGGACAGGGGCTCTGAAGCTTTCTTT; CDR3aa: CASTRDRGSEAFF
j_gene: TRBJ1-5; abundance: .; v_gene: TRBV25-1; d_gene: .; CDR3nt: TGTGCCAGCAGGGAAAGTGGGCCGGGCAATCAGCCCCAGCATTTT; CDR3aa: CASRESGPGNQPQHF
j_gene: TRBJ2-7; abundance: .; v_gene: TRBV7-9; d_gene: .; CDR3nt: TGTTCCAGCAGCTCCTCCGGTGAGCAGTACTTC; CDR3aa: CSSSSSGEQYF
j_gene: TRBJ2-5; abundance: .; v_gene: TRBV29-1; d_gene: TRBD1; CDR3nt: TGCAGCGTTGAATACAGGGGCCAAGAGACCCAGTACTTC; CDR3aa: CSVEYRGQETQYF
j_gene: TRBJ2-5; abundance: once; v_gene: TRBV28; d_gene: TRBD1; CDR3nt: TGTGCCAGCAGTATCACAGGGGGCCTGGAGACCCAGTACTTC; CDR3aa: CASSITGGLETQYF
j_gene: TRBJ1-1; abundance: once; v_gene: TRBV28; d_gene: TRBD1; CDR3nt: TGTGCCAGCATATACCACAGGGGGTTGTACGCTGAAGCTTTCTTT; CDR3aa: CASIYHRGLYAEAFF
j_gene: TRBJ2-7; abundance: .; v_gene: TRBV5-5; d_gene: .; CDR3nt: TGTGCCTTCGCTAGCTTCACCTACGAGCAGTACTTC; CDR3aa: CAFASFTYEQYF
j_gene: TRBJ2-5; abundance: .; v_gene: TRBV21-1; d_gene: .; CDR3nt: TGTGCCAGCAGCAAAATGACAGGCGGGACCCAGTACTTC; CDR3aa: CASSKMTGGTQYF
j_gene: TRBJ1-2; abundance: .; v_gene: TRBV28; d_gene: TRBD1; CDR3nt: TGTGCCAGCAGTTTAGGGACAGGGACAACAAGTAACTATGGCTACACCTTC; CDR3aa: CASSLGTGTTSNYGYTF
j_gene: TRBJ2-1; abundance: .; v_gene: TRBV7-7; d_gene: TRBD2; CDR3nt: TGTGCTAGCAGCTTGACCCCTAGTAGGGAGGGCCGCTACAATGAGCAGTTCTTC; CDR3aa: CASSLTPSREGRYNEQFF
j_gene: TRBJ2-7; abundance: few; v_gene: TRBV5-1; d_gene: TRBD1; CDR3nt: TGCGCCAGCAGCAGAACCGGGACAGGCCTCCGCGAGCAGTACTTC; CDR3aa: CASSRTGTGLREQYF
j_gene: TRBJ2-3; abundance: few; v_gene: TRBV4-1; d_gene: TRBD1; CDR3nt: TGCGCCAGCAGCCAGGACAGGGAATACGGCACAGATACGCAGTATTTT; CDR3aa: CASSQDREYGTDTQYF
j_gene: TRBJ2-5; abundance: .; v_gene: TRBV28; d_gene: .; CDR3nt: TGTGCCAGCACCTCCGGGGGGCCCGGAGAGACCCAGTACTTC; CDR3aa: CASTSGGPGETQYF
j_gene: TRBJ1-1; abundance: .; v_gene: TRBV19; d_gene: TRBD1; CDR3nt: TGTGCCAGCGGCTCCGGGACAGGGGTCACTGAAGCTTTCTTT; CDR3aa: CASGSGTGVTEAFF
j_gene: TRBJ2-5; abundance: few; v_gene: TRBV7-8; d_gene: .; CDR3nt: TGTGCCAGCAGCTTAGCGGGAGGCGTCCAAGAGACCCAGTACTTC; CDR3aa: CASSLAGGVQETQYF
j_gene: TRBJ2-7; abundance: .; v_gene: TRBV27; d_gene: .; CDR3nt: TGTGCCAGCAGTAGTGGGAGGAATTACGAGCAGTACTTC; CDR3aa: CASSSGRNYEQYF
j_gene: TRBJ2-7; abundance: .; v_gene: TRBV19; d_gene: .; CDR3nt: TGTGCCAGTAACCCGGGGACACACTCCTACGAGCAGTACTTC; CDR3aa: CASNPGTHSYEQYF
j_gene: TRBJ2-4; abundance: .; v_gene: TRBV2; d_gene: TRBD2; CDR3nt: TGTGCCAGCAGTTCGGGACTAGAGAACATTCAGTACTTC; CDR3aa: CASSSGLENIQYF
j_gene: TRBJ1-3; abundance: .; v_gene: TRBV27; d_gene: TRBD1; CDR3nt: TGTGCCAGCAGTTTATGGGGGGGACAGGGCCGAAGCTCTGGAAACACCATATATTTT; CDR3aa: CASSLWGGQGRSSGNTIYF